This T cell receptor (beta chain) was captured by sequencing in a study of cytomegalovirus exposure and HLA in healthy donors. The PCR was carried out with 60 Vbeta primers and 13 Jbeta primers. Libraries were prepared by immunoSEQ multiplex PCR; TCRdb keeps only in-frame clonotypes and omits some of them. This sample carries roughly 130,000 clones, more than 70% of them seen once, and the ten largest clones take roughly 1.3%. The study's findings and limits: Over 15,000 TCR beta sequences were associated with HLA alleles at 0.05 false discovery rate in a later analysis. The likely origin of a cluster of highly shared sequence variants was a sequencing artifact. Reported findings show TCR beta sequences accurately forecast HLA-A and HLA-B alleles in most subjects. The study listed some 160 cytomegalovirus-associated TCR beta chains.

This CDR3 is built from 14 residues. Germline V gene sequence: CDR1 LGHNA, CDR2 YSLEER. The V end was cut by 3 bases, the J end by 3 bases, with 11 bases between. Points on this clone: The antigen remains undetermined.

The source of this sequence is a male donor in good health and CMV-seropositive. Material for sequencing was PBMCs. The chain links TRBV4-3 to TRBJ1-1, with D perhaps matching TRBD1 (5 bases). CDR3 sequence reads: CASSHREGYTEAFF. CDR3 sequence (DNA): TGCGCCAGCAGCCACAGGGAAGGCTACACTGAAGCTTTCTTT.